This TCR beta chain was identified in a study of beta chain features in type 1 diabetes. Every bit of the isolated RNA underwent reverse transcription, so sequencing read expressed TCRB transcripts. Here immunoSEQ multiplex PCR was the method, and the copy in TCRdb shows in-frame clones only, minus some. The table includes around 160,000 clones, about 63% detected once. In this sample, this clone turned up a few times. Its specificity is not known. V was trimmed by 6 bases and J by 2 bases, leaving 8 bases between them. CDR1 is SQVTM, CDR2 ANQGSEA, per germline. This CDR3 has 12 amino acids. Study outcomes and limitations: Researchers report that Type 1 diabetes patients had moderately but significantly shorter TCRB CDR3s across all four CD4+ subsets.

Material for sequencing was naive CD4+ T cells from blood. The chain carries TRBV29-1 and TRBJ1-5; unclear D gene. This TCR was sampled from a young man with type 1 diabetes. This CDR3 reads CSVQDGNQPQHF. CDR3 nucleotide sequence: TGCAGCGTGCAGGACGGCAATCAGCCCCAGCATTTT.